A selection of T cell receptor beta chains follows, all from one sample in a study of blood T cell repertoires in COVID-19. Clones were sequenced by immunoSEQ multiplex PCR, and TCRdb holds only the in-frame ones, with some missing. The sample includes 200,000 to 300,000 clones, 86% of them seen just once. Sequenced input: PBMCs or T cells enriched from blood (not recorded which). The receptors derive from a man in his forties or fifties who had recovered from COVID-19. The CDR3 runs from the conserved cysteine through the conserved F or W. Each record gives: V gene, D gene, clone size, J gene, CDR3 protein, CDR3 DNA. A D gene is named only where the DNA matches it firmly. The listing skips clone size in some rows; elsewhere it reads once, few, many or a size class.

V: TRBV4-1; D: .; size: .; J: TRBJ2-3; CDR3: CASTVRHVGRRLADTQYF; DNA: TGCGCCAGCACAGTTCGGCACGTCGGTAGGAGATTAGCAGATACGCAGTATTTT
V: TRBV11-3; D: TRBD2; size: .; J: TRBJ2-7; CDR3: CASSLDAGDAGEQYF; DNA: TGTGCCAGCAGCTTAGACGCGGGGGATGCGGGCGAGCAGTACTTC
V: TRBV7-2; D: TRBD1; size: .; J: TRBJ2-7; CDR3: CASSPGQGYEQYF; DNA: TGTGCCAGCAGCCCGGGACAGGGGTACGAGCAGTACTTC
V: TRBV27; D: .; size: .; J: TRBJ2-3; CDR3: CASSSPSESRVNYADTQYF; DNA: TGTGCCAGCAGTTCCCCTAGCGAGAGTCGTGTAAATTACGCAGATACGCAGTATTTT
V: TRBV7-2; D: .; size: once; J: TRBJ2-2; CDR3: CASSFPSSGELFF; DNA: TGTGCCAGCAGCTTCCCTAGTTCCGGGGAGCTGTTTTTT
V: TRBV30; D: .; size: .; J: TRBJ2-3; CDR3: CAWTSTDTQYF; DNA: TGTGCCTGGACTAGCACAGATACGCAGTATTTT
V: TRBV5-1; D: TRBD1; size: .; J: TRBJ1-2; CDR3: CASSDGTGGSNYGYTF; DNA: TGCGCCAGCAGCGACGGGACAGGGGGATCTAACTATGGCTACACCTTC
V: TRBV9; D: .; size: .; J: TRBJ2-5; CDR3: CASSVSAAGQSQETQYF; DNA: TGTGCCAGCAGCGTATCTGCAGCGGGCCAATCTCAAGAGACCCAGTACTTC
V: TRBV7-2; D: .; size: .; J: TRBJ1-1; CDR3: CASSLVGAVYGNTEAFF; DNA: TGTGCCAGCAGCTTAGTAGGGGCGGTGTATGGGAACACTGAAGCTTTCTTT
V: TRBV25-1; D: .; size: .; J: TRBJ1-2; CDR3: CASSGLTANYGYTF; DNA: TGTGCCAGCAGTGGCCTGACAGCTAACTATGGCTACACCTTC
V: TRBV4-1; D: TRBD2; size: .; J: TRBJ2-3; CDR3: CASSRLSGGASDTQYF; DNA: TGCGCCAGCAGCCGGCTTAGCGGGGGGGCCAGCGATACGCAGTATTTT
V: TRBV5-6; D: .; size: once; J: TRBJ2-2; CDR3: CASSLPRLPRGELFF; DNA: TGTGCCAGCAGCTTGCCCAGACTTCCGAGGGGGGAGCTGTTTTTT
V: TRBV27; D: .; size: .; J: TRBJ1-6; CDR3: CASSLYPQEGHSPLHF; DNA: TGTGCCAGCAGTTTATACCCCCAGGAGGGACATTCACCCCTCCACTTT
V: TRBV27; D: .; size: .; J: TRBJ1-5; CDR3: CASSPTSLNQPQHF; DNA: TGTGCCAGCAGTCCCACAAGTCTCAATCAGCCCCAGCATTTT
V: TRBV5-1; D: .; size: .; J: TRBJ2-2; CDR3: CASSLALALTGELFF; DNA: TGCGCCAGCAGCTTGGCCTTAGCACTCACCGGGGAGCTGTTTTTT
V: TRBV29-1; D: .; size: .; J: TRBJ1-1; CDR3: CSVEDRAGARNTEAFF; DNA: TGCAGCGTTGAAGATCGGGCAGGGGCACGGAACACTGAAGCTTTCTTT
V: TRBV19; D: TRBD2; size: .; J: TRBJ2-1; CDR3: CASSASGGAYNEQFF; DNA: TGTGCCAGTAGCGCTAGCGGGGGGGCCTACAATGAGCAGTTCTTC
V: TRBV29-1; D: .; size: once; J: TRBJ1-2; CDR3: CSVGQNYGYTF; DNA: TGCAGCGTTGGACAGAACTATGGCTACACCTTC
V: TRBV6-1; D: .; size: .; J: TRBJ2-1; CDR3: CASSVLTTGDFYNEQFF; DNA: TGTGCCAGCAGTGTACTTACAACTGGGGACTTTTACAATGAGCAGTTCTTC
V: TRBV6-2/TRBV6-3; D: TRBD2; size: once; J: TRBJ2-7; CDR3: CASSHRLAGPYEQYF; DNA: TGTGCCAGCAGTCACAGACTAGCGGGACCATACGAGCAGTACTTC